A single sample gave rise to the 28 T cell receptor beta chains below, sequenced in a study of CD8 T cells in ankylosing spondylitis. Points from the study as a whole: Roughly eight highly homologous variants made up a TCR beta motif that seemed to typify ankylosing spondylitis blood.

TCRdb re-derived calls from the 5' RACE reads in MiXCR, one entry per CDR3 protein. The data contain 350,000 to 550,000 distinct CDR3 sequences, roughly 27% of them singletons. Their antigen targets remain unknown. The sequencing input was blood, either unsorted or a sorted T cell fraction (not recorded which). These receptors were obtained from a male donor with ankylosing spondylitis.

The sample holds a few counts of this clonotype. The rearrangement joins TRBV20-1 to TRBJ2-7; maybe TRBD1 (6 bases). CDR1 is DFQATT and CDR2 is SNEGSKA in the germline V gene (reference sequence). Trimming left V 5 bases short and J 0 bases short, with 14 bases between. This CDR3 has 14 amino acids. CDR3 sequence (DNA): TGCAGTGCTGGGCAGGGGAGCAGCTCCTACGAGCAGTACTTC. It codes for CSAGQGSSSYEQYF.

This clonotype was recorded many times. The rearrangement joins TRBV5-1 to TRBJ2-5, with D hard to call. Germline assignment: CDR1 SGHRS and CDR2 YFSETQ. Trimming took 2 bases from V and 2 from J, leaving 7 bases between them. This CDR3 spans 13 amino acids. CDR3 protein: CASSFGRQETQYF. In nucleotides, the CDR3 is TGCGCCAGCAGCTTTGGGCGGCAAGAGACCCAGTACTTC.

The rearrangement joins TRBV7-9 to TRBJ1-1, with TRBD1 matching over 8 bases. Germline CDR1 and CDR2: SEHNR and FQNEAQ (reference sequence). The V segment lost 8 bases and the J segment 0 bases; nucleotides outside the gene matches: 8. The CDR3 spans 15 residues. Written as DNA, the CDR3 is TGTGCCAGCGGGGGGGCAGGGGGCATGAACACTGAAGCTTTCTTT. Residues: CASGGAGGMNTEAFF. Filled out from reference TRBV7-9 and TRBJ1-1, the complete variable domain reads DTGVSQNPRHKITKRGQNVTFRCDPISEHNRLYWYRQTLGQGPEFLTYFQNEAQLEKSRLLSDRFSAERPKGSFSTLEIQRTEQGDSAMYLCASGGAGGMNTEAFFGQGTRLTVV.

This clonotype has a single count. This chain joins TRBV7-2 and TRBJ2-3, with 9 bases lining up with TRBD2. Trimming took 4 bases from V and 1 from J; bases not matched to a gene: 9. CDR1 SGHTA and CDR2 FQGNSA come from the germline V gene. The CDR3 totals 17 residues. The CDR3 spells CASSSTLAGSGTDTQYF. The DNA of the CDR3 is TGTGCCAGCAGCTCCACTCTAGCGGGATCGGGCACAGATACGCAGTATTTT.

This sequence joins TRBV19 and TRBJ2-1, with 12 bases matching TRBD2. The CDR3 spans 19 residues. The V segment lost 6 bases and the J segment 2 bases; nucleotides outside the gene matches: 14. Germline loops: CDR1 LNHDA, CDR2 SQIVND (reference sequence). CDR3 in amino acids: CASRLSPLAGGTTYNEQFF. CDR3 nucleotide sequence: TGTGCCAGTAGACTGAGCCCACTAGCGGGAGGAACAACCTACAATGAGCAGTTCTTC.

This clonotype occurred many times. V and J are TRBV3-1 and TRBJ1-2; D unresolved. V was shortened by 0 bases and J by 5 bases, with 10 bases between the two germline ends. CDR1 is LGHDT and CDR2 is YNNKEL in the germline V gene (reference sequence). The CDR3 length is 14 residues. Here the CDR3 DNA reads TGTGCCAGCAGCCAAGACGGCAACGAGTATGGCTACACCTTC. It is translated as CASSQDGNEYGYTF.

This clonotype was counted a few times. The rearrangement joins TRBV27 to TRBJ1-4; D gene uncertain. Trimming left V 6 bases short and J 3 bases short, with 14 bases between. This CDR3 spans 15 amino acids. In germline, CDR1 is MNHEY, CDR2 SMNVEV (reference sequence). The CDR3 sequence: CASSPTGRPNEKLFF. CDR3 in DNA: TGTGCCAGCAGCCCCACCGGGCGCCCTAATGAAAAACTGTTTTTT.

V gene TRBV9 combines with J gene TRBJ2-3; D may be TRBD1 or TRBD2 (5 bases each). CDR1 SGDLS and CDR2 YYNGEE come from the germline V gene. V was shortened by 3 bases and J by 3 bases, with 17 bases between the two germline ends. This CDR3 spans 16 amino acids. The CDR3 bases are TGTGCCAGCAGCGCCATTACTTGGGGGTTGACAGATACGCAGTATTTT. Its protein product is CASSAITWGLTDTQYF.

The CDR3 DNA follows: TGCGCCAGCAGCTTCAGCTACCCGCAAGAGACCCAGTACTTC. This translates into CASSFSYPQETQYF. This chain links TRBV5-1 with TRBJ2-5; D not certain. The CDR3 is 14 amino acids. CDR1 SGHRS and CDR2 YFSETQ come from the germline V gene. Between the trimmed V and J ends, which lost 2 bases and 2 bases, there was a span of 10 bases.

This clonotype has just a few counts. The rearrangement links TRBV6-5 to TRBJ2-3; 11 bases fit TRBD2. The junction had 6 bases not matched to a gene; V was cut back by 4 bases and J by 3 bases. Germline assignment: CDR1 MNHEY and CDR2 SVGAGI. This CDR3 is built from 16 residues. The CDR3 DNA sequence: TGTGCCAGCAGTTCCCGAAGGACTAGCGGGACAGATACGCAGTATTTT. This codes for CASSSRRTSGTDTQYF.

The CDR3 loop reads CATSVSGADSDTQYF. In DNA, the CDR3 is TGTGCCACCAGTGTAAGTGGAGCAGACAGTGATACGCAGTATTTT. The genes are TRBV24-1 and TRBJ2-3; D perhaps matches TRBD1 (5 bases). CDR3 length equals 15 residues. Trimming pared 5 bases from V and 6 bases from J, leaving 17 bases between. Germline lookup yields CDR1 KGHDR and CDR2 SFDVKD.

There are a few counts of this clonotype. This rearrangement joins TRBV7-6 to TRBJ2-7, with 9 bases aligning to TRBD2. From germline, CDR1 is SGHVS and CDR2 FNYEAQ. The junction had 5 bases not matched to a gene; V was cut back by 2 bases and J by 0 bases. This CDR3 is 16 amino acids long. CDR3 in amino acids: CASSLFPSGDSYEQYF. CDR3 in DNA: TGTGCCAGCAGCTTATTTCCTAGCGGGGACTCCTACGAGCAGTACTTC.

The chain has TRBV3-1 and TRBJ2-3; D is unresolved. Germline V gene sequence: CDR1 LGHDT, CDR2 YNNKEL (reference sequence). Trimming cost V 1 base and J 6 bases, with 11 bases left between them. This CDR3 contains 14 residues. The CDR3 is CASSQAILVDTQYF. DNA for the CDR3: TGTGCCAGCAGCCAAGCCATCCTGGTGGATACGCAGTATTTT.

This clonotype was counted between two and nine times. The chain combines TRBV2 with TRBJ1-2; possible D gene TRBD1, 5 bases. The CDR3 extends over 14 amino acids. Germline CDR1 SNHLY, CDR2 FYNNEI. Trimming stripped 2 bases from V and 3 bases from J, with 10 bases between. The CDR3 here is CASSEQGVDYGYTF. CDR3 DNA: TGTGCCAGCAGTGAACAAGGGGTAGACTATGGCTACACCTTC.

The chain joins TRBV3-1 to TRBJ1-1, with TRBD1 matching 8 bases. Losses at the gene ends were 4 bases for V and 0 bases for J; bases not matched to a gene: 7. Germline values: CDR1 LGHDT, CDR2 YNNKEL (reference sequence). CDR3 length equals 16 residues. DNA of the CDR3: TGTGCCAGCAGCCCCGATGGACAGGGTATGAACACTGAAGCTTTCTTT. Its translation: CASSPDGQGMNTEAFF.

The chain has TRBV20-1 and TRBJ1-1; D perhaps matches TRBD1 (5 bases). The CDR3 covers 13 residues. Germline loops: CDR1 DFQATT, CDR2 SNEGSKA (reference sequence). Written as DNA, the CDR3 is TGCAGCGGCGGGGGGGTCGCGAACACTGAAGCTTTCTTT. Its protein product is CSGGGVANTEAFF.

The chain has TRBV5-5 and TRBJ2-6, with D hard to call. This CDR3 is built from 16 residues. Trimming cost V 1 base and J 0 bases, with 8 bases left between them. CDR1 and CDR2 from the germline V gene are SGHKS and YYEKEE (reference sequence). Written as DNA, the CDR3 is TGTGCCAGCAGCTTGAGTGGTAGCTCTGGGGCCAACGTCCTGACTTTC. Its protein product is CASSLSGSSGANVLTF.

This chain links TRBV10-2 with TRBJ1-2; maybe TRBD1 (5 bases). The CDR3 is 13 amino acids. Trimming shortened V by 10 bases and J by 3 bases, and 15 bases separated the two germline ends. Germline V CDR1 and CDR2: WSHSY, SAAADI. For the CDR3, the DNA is TGCGCCACTCGAACGGGGGGAGACTATGGCTACACCTTC. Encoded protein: CATRTGGDYGYTF.

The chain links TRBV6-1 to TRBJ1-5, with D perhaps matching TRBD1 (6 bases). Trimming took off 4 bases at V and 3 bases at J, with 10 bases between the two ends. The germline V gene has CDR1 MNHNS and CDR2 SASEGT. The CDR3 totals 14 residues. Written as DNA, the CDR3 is TGTGCCAGCAGTGGGACAGCAGCCAATCAGCCCCAGCATTTT. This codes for CASSGTAANQPQHF.

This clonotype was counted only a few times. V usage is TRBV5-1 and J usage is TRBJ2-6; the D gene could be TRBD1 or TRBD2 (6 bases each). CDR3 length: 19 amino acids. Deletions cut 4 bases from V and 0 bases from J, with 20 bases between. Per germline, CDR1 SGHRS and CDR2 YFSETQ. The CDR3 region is CASSPGAEGSFSGANVLTF. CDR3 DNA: TGCGCCAGCAGCCCGGGGGCGGAGGGATCCTTCTCTGGGGCCAACGTCCTGACTTTC.

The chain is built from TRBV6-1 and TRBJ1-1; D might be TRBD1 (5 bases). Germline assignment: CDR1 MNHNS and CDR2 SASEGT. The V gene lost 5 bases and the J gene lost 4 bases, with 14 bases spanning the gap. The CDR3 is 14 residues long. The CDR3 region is CASSPPGGGTEAFF. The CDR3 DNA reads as TGTGCCAGCAGTCCGCCTGGCGGGGGCACTGAAGCTTTCTTT.

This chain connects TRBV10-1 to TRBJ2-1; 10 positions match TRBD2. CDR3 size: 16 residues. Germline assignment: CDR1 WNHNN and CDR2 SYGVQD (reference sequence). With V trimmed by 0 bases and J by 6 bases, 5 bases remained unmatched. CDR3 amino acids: CASSESWASGSNEQFF. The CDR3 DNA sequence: TGCGCCAGCAGTGAGTCGTGGGCTAGCGGGAGCAATGAGCAGTTCTTC.

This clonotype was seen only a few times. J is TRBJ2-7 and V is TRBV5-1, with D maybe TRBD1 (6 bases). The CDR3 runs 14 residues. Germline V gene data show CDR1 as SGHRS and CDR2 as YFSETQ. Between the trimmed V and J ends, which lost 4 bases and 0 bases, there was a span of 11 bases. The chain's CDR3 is CASSVDRSSYEQYF. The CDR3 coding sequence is TGCGCCAGCAGCGTTGACAGGAGCTCCTACGAGCAGTACTTC.

The CDR3 spells CASGSTGSGVTQYF. DNA of the CDR3: TGTGCTAGTGGTTCAACAGGATCGGGGGTGACCCAGTACTTC. V is TRBV12-5 and J is TRBJ2-5, with D possibly TRBD2 on 6 matching bases. V was pared by 4 bases and J by 7 bases, with 16 bases between. This CDR3 spans 14 amino acids. The germline V gene encodes CDR1 LGHNT and CDR2 FRNRAP. Combining the CDR3 with reference TRBV12-5 and TRBJ2-5 gives the whole variable domain DARVTQTPRHKVTEMGQEVTMRCQPILGHNTVFWYRQTMMQGLELLAYFRNRAPLDDSGMPKDRFSAEMPDATLATLKIQPSEPRDSAVYFCASGSTGSGVTQYFGPGTRLLVL.

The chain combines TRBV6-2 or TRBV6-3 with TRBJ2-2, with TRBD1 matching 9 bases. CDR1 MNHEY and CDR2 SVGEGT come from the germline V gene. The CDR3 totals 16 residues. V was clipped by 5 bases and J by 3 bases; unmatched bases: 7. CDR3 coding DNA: TGTGCCAGCAGTACGGGACAGGGTGACGACACCGGGGAGCTGTTTTTT. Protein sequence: CASSTGQGDDTGELFF.

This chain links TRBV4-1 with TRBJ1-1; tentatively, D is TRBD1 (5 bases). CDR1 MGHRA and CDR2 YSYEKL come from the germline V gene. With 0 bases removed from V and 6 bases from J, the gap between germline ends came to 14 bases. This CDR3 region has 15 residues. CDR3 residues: CASSQDRALRAEAFF. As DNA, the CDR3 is TGCGCCAGCAGCCAAGACAGGGCCCTGCGGGCTGAAGCTTTCTTT.

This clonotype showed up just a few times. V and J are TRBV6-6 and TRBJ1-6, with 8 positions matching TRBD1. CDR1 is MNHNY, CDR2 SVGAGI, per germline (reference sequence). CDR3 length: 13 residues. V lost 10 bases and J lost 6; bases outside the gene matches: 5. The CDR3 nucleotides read TGTGCCATCATGGACAGGGCTAATTCACCCCTCCACTTT. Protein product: CAIMDRANSPLHF.

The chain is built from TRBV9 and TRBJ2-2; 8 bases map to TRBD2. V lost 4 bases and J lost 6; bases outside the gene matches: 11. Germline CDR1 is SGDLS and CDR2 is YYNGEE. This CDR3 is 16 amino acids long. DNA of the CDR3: TGTGCCAGCAGCATTCGAGCGGGAGACTTAGCCGGGGAGCTGTTTTTT. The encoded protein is CASSIRAGDLAGELFF.